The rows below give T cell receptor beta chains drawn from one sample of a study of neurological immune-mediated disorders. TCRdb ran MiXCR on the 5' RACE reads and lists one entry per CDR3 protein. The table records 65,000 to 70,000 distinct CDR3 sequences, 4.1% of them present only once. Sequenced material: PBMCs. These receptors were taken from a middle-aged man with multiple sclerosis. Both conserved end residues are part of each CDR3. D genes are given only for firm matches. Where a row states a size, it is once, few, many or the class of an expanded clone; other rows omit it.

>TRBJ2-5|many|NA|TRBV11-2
TGTGCCAGCAGCTTACTTAACAGCAGGGAAGAGACCCAGTACTTC
CASSLLNSREETQYF
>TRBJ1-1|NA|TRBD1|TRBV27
TGTGCCAGCAGTTTACAGGGGGCGAACACTGAAGCTTTCTTT
CASSLQGANTEAFF
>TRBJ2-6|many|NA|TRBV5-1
TGCGCCAGCAGCCGGAGCCTAGGTCTAGCTGGGGCCAACGTCCTGACTTTC
CASSRSLGLAGANVLTF
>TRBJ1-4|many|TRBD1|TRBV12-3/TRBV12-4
TGTGCCAGCAGCACGACAGGGCCTAATGAAAAACTGTTTTTT
CASSTTGPNEKLFF
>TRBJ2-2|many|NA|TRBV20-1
TGCAGTGCTAGGGCCTTCCCGAACACCGGGGAGCTGTTTTTT
CSARAFPNTGELFF
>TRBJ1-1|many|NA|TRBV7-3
TGTGCCAGCAGCTTCGACAGTGGCACTGAAGCTTTCTTT
CASSFDSGTEAFF
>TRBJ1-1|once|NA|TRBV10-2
TGCGCCAGCAGGTGCGACAGGAACACTGAAGCTTTCTTT
CASRCDRNTEAFF
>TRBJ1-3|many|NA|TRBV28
TGTGCCAGCACCCCAACAGGGACCACCTCTGGAAACACCATATATTTT
CASTPTGTTSGNTIYF
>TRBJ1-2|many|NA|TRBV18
TGTGCCAGCTCACCACCGTTGAACGAGAATGGCTACACCTTC
CASSPPLNENGYTF
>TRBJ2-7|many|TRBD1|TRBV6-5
TGTGCCAGCAGTAAACAAGACAGGGGTTACGAGCAGTACTTC
CASSKQDRGYEQYF
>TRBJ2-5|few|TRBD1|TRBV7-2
TGTGCCAGCAGCCCTCTCGGGTGGGACAGAATCCAAGAGACCCAGTACTTC
CASSPLGWDRIQETQYF
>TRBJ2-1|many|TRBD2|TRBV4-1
TGCGCCAGCAGCCAAGATAGGCTAGCGGGATACAATGAGCAGTTCTTC
CASSQDRLAGYNEQFF
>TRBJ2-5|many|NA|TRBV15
TGTGCCACCAGCCGTTTTGGGGAGACCCAGTACTTC
CATSRFGETQYF
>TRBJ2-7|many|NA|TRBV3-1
TGTGCCAGCAGCCATCGTACGGGACAAGCCGGCTACGAGCAGTACTTC
CASSHRTGQAGYEQYF
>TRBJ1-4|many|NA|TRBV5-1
TGCGCCAGCAGCGACGTTGGCAACCTTAATGAAAAACTGTTTTTT
CASSDVGNLNEKLFF
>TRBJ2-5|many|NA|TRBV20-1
TGCAGTGCTAGTCCTTCGGGTGGGGGGGCCTTGGAGACCCAGTACTTC
CSASPSGGGALETQYF
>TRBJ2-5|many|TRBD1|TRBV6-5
TGTGCCAGCAGTTACTCTCTACAGGGGGCCCGAATTGGGGAGACCCAGTACTTC
CASSYSLQGARIGETQYF
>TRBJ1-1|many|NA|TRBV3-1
TGTGCCAGCAGCCAAGTGTCCACTGAAGCTTTCTTT
CASSQVSTEAFF
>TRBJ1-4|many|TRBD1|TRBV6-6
TGTGCCAGCAGTTACCGAGGGACAGGGGACGCAACTAATGAAAAACTGTTTTTT
CASSYRGTGDATNEKLFF
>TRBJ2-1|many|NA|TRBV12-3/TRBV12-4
TGTGCCATCCAAAAGGAGATGAGCTCCTACAATGAGCAGTTCTTC
CAIQKEMSSYNEQFF
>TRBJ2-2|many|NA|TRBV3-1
TGTGCCAGCAGCCAAGCAGGGATCGGGGAGCTGTTTTTT
CASSQAGIGELFF
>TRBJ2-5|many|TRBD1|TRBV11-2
TGTGCCAGCAGCTTGACCGGAGGACAGGGTGCGGAGACCCAGTACTTC
CASSLTGGQGAETQYF
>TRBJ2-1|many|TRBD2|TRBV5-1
TGCGCCAGCAACCCCGGGGGACTAGCGGGGGATAATGAGCAGTTCTTC
CASNPGGLAGDNEQFF
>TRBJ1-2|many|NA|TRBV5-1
TGCGCCAGCAGGAGGGAAGGTGGCTACACCTTC
CASRREGGYTF
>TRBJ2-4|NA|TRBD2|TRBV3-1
TGTGCCAGCAGCCAACGACTAGCGGGGTTCACCTCTGGAGGCAAAAACATTCAGTACTTC
CASSQRLAGFTSGGKNIQYF
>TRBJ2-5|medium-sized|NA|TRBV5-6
TGTGCCAGCAGTGGACCAGCGGGGACCCAGTACTTC
CASSGPAGTQYF
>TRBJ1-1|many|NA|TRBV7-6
TGTGCCAGCAGCTCACGGGGTTCCGGCGGGTGGACTGAAGCTTTCTTT
CASSSRGSGGWTEAFF
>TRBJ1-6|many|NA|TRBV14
TGTGCCAGCAGCCAAGATTTGGGTAATTCACCCCTCCACTTT
CASSQDLGNSPLHF
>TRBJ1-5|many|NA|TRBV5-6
TGTGCCAGCAGCCGGACAGAAAGTGGTGGCAATCAGCCCCAGCATTTT
CASSRTESGGNQPQHF
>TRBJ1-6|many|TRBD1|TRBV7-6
TGTGCCAGCAGCTCAGGACAGGGACGGGGTAATTCACCCCTCCACTTT
CASSSGQGRGNSPLHF
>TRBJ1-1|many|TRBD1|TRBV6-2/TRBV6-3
TGTGCCAGCAGGTATTCAGGGGGCCGTAACACTGAAGCTTTCTTT
CASRYSGGRNTEAFF
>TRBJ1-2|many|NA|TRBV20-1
TGCAGTGCTAGTAACAGGGTTTCGACTAACTATGGCTACACCTTC
CSASNRVSTNYGYTF
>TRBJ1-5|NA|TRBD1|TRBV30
TGTGCCTATCGACAGGGATTGGGCAATCAGCCCCAGAATTTT
CAYRQGLGNQPQNF
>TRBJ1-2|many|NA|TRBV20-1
TGCAGTGCTCCGACGGACAGACTTAACTATGGCTACACCTTC
CSAPTDRLNYGYTF
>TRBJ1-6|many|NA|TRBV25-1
TGTGCCAGCAGTGAAAAAGGGGTTGGGGATAATTCACCCCTCCACTTT
CASSEKGVGDNSPLHF
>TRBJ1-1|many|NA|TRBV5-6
TGTGCCAGCAGCTTGGGACTTTCTCCTTGGACTGAAGCTTTCTTT
CASSLGLSPWTEAFF
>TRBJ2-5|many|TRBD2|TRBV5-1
TGCGCCAGCAGCCGAAGTGGCAAGCGGGGGGGTGTAGAGGAGACCCAGTACTTC
CASSRSGKRGGVEETQYF